The 29 T cell receptor beta chains in this list originate from one sample, sequenced in a study of response to subunit inactivated influenza vaccine. One entry per CDR3 protein, called by TCRdb with MiXCR from the RT-PCR reads. The table has over 400,000 distinct CDR3 sequences, approximately 9.9% seen once. This material consisted of PBMCs from blood, taken about 40 days after vaccination. All receptors derive from a man aged 45-65 years who received an inactivated influenza vaccine.

The CDR3 sequence: CASSLNTGGIGGAFF. Written as DNA, the CDR3 is TGCGCCAGCAGCTTGAACACAGGAGGCATCGGAGGAGCTTTCTTT. The chain couples TRBV5-1 to TRBJ1-1; D perhaps matches TRBD1 (5 bases). Germline V gene lookup returns CDR1 SGHRS and CDR2 YFSETQ. Trimming took off 1 base at V and 10 bases at J, with 20 bases between the two ends. The length of the CDR3 is 15 residues.

In nucleotides, the CDR3 is TGCGCCAGCAGCGGCGCCGGGACAGGGAACACCGGGGAGCTGTTTTTT. The encoded protein is CASSGAGTGNTGELFF. The chain combines TRBV5-1 with TRBJ2-2; the match to TRBD1 covers 8 bases. Trimming at V came to 4 bases and at J to 1 base, leaving 6 bases not matched to a gene. The CDR3 length is 16 residues. Germline V lookup: CDR1 SGHRS, CDR2 YFSETQ.

The genes are TRBV2 and TRBJ1-5; D not resolved. The germline CDR1 and CDR2 sequences are SNHLY and FYNNEI. This CDR3 has 13 residues. Trimming left V 10 bases short and J 2 bases short, with 12 bases between. This CDR3 reads CATGISRNQPQHF. CDR3 bases: TGTGCCACCGGGATTTCACGCAATCAGCCCCAGCATTTT.

This clonotype was detected a few times. The V and J genes are TRBV28 and TRBJ2-1; possible D gene TRBD1, 6 bases. V gave up 3 bases and J gave up 7 bases, with 10 bases separating them. Germline V gene data show CDR1 as MDHEN and CDR2 as SYDVKM. This CDR3 has 13 amino acids. Here the CDR3 DNA reads TGTGCCAGCAGTTTCTACAGGGAAAATGAGCAGTTCTTC. It yields the protein CASSFYRENEQFF. Full variable domain (outside the CDR3, taken from reference TRBV28 and TRBJ2-1): DVKVTQSSRYLVKRTGEKVFLECVQDMDHENMFWYRQDPGLGLRLIYFSYDVKMKEKGDIPEGYSVSREKKERFSLILESASTNQTSMYLCASSFYRENEQFFGPGTRLTVL.

This clonotype occurred a few times. This chain joins TRBV20-1 and TRBJ2-7; 11 positions match TRBD2. The CDR3 extends over 14 amino acids. Germline trimming cut 6 bases from V and 3 bases from J; bases unmatched to any gene: 7. Looked up from germline, CDR1 is DFQATT and CDR2 is SNEGSKA (reference sequence). The CDR3: CSAYRLAGNYEQYF. The CDR3 DNA follows: TGCAGTGCATACAGACTAGCGGGGAACTACGAGCAGTACTTC.

This clonotype came up many times. The gene calls are TRBV21-1 and TRBJ2-1; the table calls TRBD2, which could not be checked here. TRBV21-1 is shown as a pseudogene. The CDR3 runs 20 residues. The CDR3 DNA reads as TGTGCCAGCAGCAAATGGGGACTAGCGGGAGGGCCGAGCTCCTACAATGAGCAGTTCTTC. Translating it yields CASSKWGLAGGPSSYNEQFF.

On this clonotype: At one boundary the junction diverges from the germline segment, which might be a read error. The chain combines TRBV6-2 or TRBV6-3 with TRBJ2-2, with 12 nucleotides matching TRBD1. The CDR3 consists of 16 residues. Germline CDR1 is MNHEY and CDR2 is SVGEGT. CDR3 sequence: CASRRGQGAPTGELFF. The CDR3 DNA sequence: TGTGCGAGCAGGCGGGGACAGGGGGCGCCCACCGGGGAGCTGTTTTTT.

The rearrangement joins TRBV5-1 to TRBJ2-7, with 7 bases lining up with TRBD1. Germline V gene data show CDR1 as SGHRS and CDR2 as YFSETQ. After removal of 4 bases from V and 6 bases from J, the junction contained 16 bases not matched to a gene. CDR3 length: 16 residues. The CDR3 DNA follows: TGCGCCAGCAGCCGTGAATCGACAGGGCGTTTTTTCGAGCAGTACTTC. This codes for CASSRESTGRFFEQYF. The full variable domain, rest sourced from reference TRBV5-1 and TRBJ2-7, is KAGVTQTPRYLIKTRGQQVTLSCSPISGHRSVSWYQQTPGQGLQFLFEYFSETQRNKGNFPGRFSGRQFSNSRSEMNVSTLELGDSALYLCASSRESTGRFFEQYFGPGTRLTVT.

This clonotype was seen repeatedly, ten times or more. CDR3 bases: TGTGCCAGCAGCCCCCCTCGATCCAGGACTAGCGGCAACTACGAGCAGTACTTC. It is translated as CASSPPRSRTSGNYEQYF. The genes are TRBV11-1 and TRBJ2-7; 10 nucleotides match TRBD2. With 5 bases clipped from V and 3 bases from J, the junction kept 16 bases outside the gene matches. CDR1 and CDR2 from the germline V gene are SGHAT and FQDESV (reference sequence). This CDR3 has 18 amino acids.

The chain uses TRBV3-1 and TRBJ1-4; 11 bases match TRBD1. The CDR3 extends over 16 amino acids. Trimming removed 4 bases from V and 2 bases from J; junction bases left unmatched: 3. Germline lookup yields CDR1 LGHDT and CDR2 YNNKEL (reference sequence). The CDR3 loop is CASSRGQGATNEKLFF. CDR3 in DNA: TGTGCCAGCAGCCGTGGACAGGGGGCTACTAATGAAAAACTGTTTTTT.

This chain links TRBV19 with TRBJ2-7; 10 bases map to TRBD2. The trim removed 3 bases at V and 3 bases at J, leaving 2 bases unmatched. CDR1 and CDR2 (germline): LNHDA, SQIVND (reference sequence). The CDR3 covers 14 residues. CDR3 nucleotides: TGTGCCAGTAGTATGAGGACTAGCGGCTACGAGCAGTACTTC. Translating it yields CASSMRTSGYEQYF.

This clonotype was observed a few times. This chain links TRBV7-6 with TRBJ1-5; possible D gene TRBD1, 5 bases. Germline V lookup: CDR1 SGHVS, CDR2 FNYEAQ. The germline V and J ends were trimmed by 1 base and 6 bases, with 10 bases remaining between them. This CDR3 has 14 amino acids. The CDR3 sequence: CASSLGPQGQPQHF. The DNA for the CDR3 is TGTGCCAGCAGCTTAGGACCCCAGGGTCAGCCCCAGCATTTT.

This clonotype was counted ten times or more. The rearrangement uses TRBV7-9 and TRBJ2-7; D remains ambiguous. With 5 bases removed from V and 4 bases from J, the gap between germline ends came to 9 bases. The CDR3 totals 12 residues. The germline CDR1 and CDR2 sequences are SEHNR and FQNEAQ (reference sequence). CDR3 sequence (DNA): TGTGCCAGCAGCATGACTGTTTACGAGCAGTACTTC. Amino acid sequence: CASSMTVYEQYF.

This clonotype was detected a few times. The CDR3 loop reads CASSFGGGSIAKNIQYF. CDR3 nucleotides: TGTGCCAGCAGTTTCGGAGGCGGCAGTATAGCCAAAAACATTCAGTACTTC. The V call is TRBV27, the J call TRBJ2-4; TRBD2 might be the D (5 bases). The CDR3 is 17 amino acids. Trimming cost V 3 bases and J 0 bases, with 15 bases left between them. Germline CDR1 MNHEY, CDR2 SMNVEV (reference sequence).

The rearrangement uses TRBV7-3 and TRBJ2-5, with TRBD2 matching 9 bases. The germline V gene has CDR1 SGHTA and CDR2 FQGTGA. V shed 2 bases and J 4 bases; nucleotides not matched to a gene: 5. CDR3 length equals 15 residues. CDR3 DNA sequence: TGTGCCAGCAGCTTAGGTATAGCGGGGGTAGAGACCCAGTACTTC. Translation: CASSLGIAGVETQYF. The full variable domain, in which reference TRBV7-3 and TRBJ2-5 provide the parts outside the CDR3, is GAGVSQTPSNKVTEKGKYVELRCDPISGHTALYWYRQSLGQGPEFLIYFQGTGAADDSGLPNDRFFAVRPEGSVSTLKIQRTERGDSAVYLCASSLGIAGVETQYFGPGTRLLVL.

The chain recombines TRBV27 with TRBJ2-3; 14 nucleotides match TRBD2. Germline V lookup: CDR1 MNHEY, CDR2 SMNVEV (reference sequence). This CDR3 region has 17 residues. With 0 bases clipped from V and 4 bases from J, the junction kept 3 bases outside the gene matches. The CDR3: CASSLSRLAGGADTQYF. In DNA, the CDR3 is TGTGCCAGCAGTTTATCGAGACTAGCGGGGGGGGCAGATACGCAGTATTTT.

At least ten counts were recorded for this clonotype. This rearrangement joins TRBV11-2 to TRBJ1-6; TRBD1 agrees at 9 bases. V was clipped by 4 bases and J by 10 bases; unmatched bases: 5. Looked up from germline, CDR1 is SGHAT and CDR2 is FQNNGV. This CDR3 is built from 14 residues. The CDR3 sequence: CASSSTGGGSPLHF. CDR3 in DNA: TGTGCCAGCAGCTCGACAGGGGGGGGATCACCCCTCCACTTT.

The table lists this clonotype with a few counts. This chain joins TRBV11-1 and TRBJ1-1, with D possibly being TRBD1 (5 bases). The CDR3 sequence is 18 residues long. Per germline, CDR1 SGHAT and CDR2 FQDESV (reference sequence). V lost 5 bases and J 0 bases, leaving 22 bases between the germline ends. As DNA, the CDR3 is TGTGCCAGCAGCCCCTGGGGAGGCGGGGCTGATTTGAACACTGAAGCTTTCTTT. It yields the protein CASSPWGGGADLNTEAFF.

This clonotype was observed once. The chain employs TRBV7-2 and TRBJ2-1; 10 nucleotides match TRBD1. In germline, CDR1 is SGHTA, CDR2 FQGNSA. V lost 4 bases and J lost 3; bases outside the gene matches: 6. This CDR3 spans 16 amino acids. The CDR3 is CASSSLGQGLYNEQFF. For the CDR3, the DNA is TGTGCCAGCAGCTCCTTGGGACAGGGGCTCTACAATGAGCAGTTCTTC.

This clonotype was seen only a few times. The chain carries TRBV10-3 and TRBJ1-2, with unresolved D. The V and J ends lost 3 bases and 1 base respectively, with 6 bases between them. The V gene's germline CDR1 is ENHRY and CDR2 SYGVKD. This CDR3 comprises 13 residues. The CDR3 DNA follows: TGTGCCATCAGTGAACAGCTTAACTATGGCTACACCTTC. Protein product: CAISEQLNYGYTF.

A note on this clonotype: A much larger clone sits a single nucleotide away, making a read error possible. This chain connects TRBV7-9 to TRBJ2-3; D not certain. In germline, CDR1 is SEHNR, CDR2 FQNEAQ (reference sequence). V was pared by 3 bases and J by 6 bases, with 4 bases between. The CDR3 sequence is 11 residues long. The CDR3 DNA is TGTGCCAGCAGCTTTAAGGATACGCAGTATTTT. This gives the protein CASSFKDTQYF.

V gene TRBV27 combines with J gene TRBJ2-7; D unresolved. V was pared by 3 bases and J by 6 bases, with 21 bases between. The CDR3 runs to 16 residues. Germline loops: CDR1 MNHEY, CDR2 SMNVEV (reference sequence). The CDR3 reads CASSFVGFSPASEQYF. CDR3 nucleotide sequence: TGTGCCAGCAGTTTCGTAGGTTTCTCCCCGGCCTCCGAGCAGTACTTC.

This clonotype showed up many times. This rearrangement joins TRBV29-1 to TRBJ1-1; possibly TRBD1 for D (5 bases). Germline-derived CDR1 and CDR2 are SQVTM and ANQGSEA. The ends were cut back, 6 bases at V and 1 base at J, with 9 bases in the middle. The CDR3 extends over 12 amino acids. The DNA for the CDR3 is TGCAGCGTCCAAGGACAGAACACTGAAGCTTTCTTT. Residues: CSVQGQNTEAFF.

This clonotype was counted a few times. J is TRBJ2-7 and V is TRBV20-1; the D is unclear. V lost 4 bases and J 2 bases, leaving 12 bases between the germline ends. Germline-derived CDR1 and CDR2 are DFQATT and SNEGSKA (reference sequence). CDR3 length: 13 residues. The CDR3 region has the DNA TGCAGTGCTACCCATAAACAGACCTACGAGCAGTACTTC. Residues: CSATHKQTYEQYF.

This clonotype has a count of ten or more. The chain uses TRBV6-1 and TRBJ1-1; D is perhaps TRBD1 (5 bases). Trimming removed 6 bases from V and 2 bases from J, with 16 bases in between. The CDR3 totals 15 residues. CDR1 and CDR2 from the germline V gene are MNHNS and SASEGT. As DNA, the CDR3 is TGTGCCAGCAGACCAGGGAGGAGGAGAAACACTGAAGCTTTCTTT. It specifies CASRPGRRRNTEAFF.

The chain combines TRBV9 with TRBJ2-1; D uncertain. Germline V gene lookup returns CDR1 SGDLS and CDR2 YYNGEE. Between the trimmed V and J ends, which lost 3 bases and 7 bases, there was a span of 8 bases. This CDR3 is built from 12 residues. CDR3 loop: CASSEYENEQFF. The CDR3 DNA is TGTGCCAGCAGCGAATACGAAAATGAGCAGTTCTTC.

In its sample, this clonotype was seen a few times. The gene calls are TRBV15 and TRBJ2-2, with TRBD2 matching over 9 bases. The V gene end was trimmed by 3 bases and the J gene end by 4 bases; junction bases not matched to a gene: 12. The CDR3 is 18 amino acids. Germline V gene sequence: CDR1 LNHNV, CDR2 YYDKDF (reference sequence). The DNA for the CDR3 is TGTGCCACCAGCAGCAGCCTAACTAGCGGGTATACCACCGGGGAGCTGTTTTTT. This sequence encodes CATSSSLTSGYTTGELFF.

This clonotype was picked up a small number of times. The chain links TRBV7-2 to TRBJ2-1, with 10 bases lining up with TRBD2. After removal of 4 bases from V and 2 bases from J, the junction contained 8 bases not matched to a gene. Germline V gives CDR1 SGHTA, CDR2 FQGNSA. This CDR3 is built from 17 residues. The DNA for the CDR3 is TGTGCCAGCAGCTCTCGCTGGACTAGCGGAGCCTACAATGAGCAGTTCTTC. Translated, it gives CASSSRWTSGAYNEQFF. Full variable domain (missing parts from reference TRBV7-2 and TRBJ2-1): GAGVSQSPSNKVTEKGKDVELRCDPISGHTALYWYRQSLGQGLEFLIYFQGNSAPDKSGLPSDRFSAERTGGSVSTLTIQRTQQEDSAVYLCASSSRWTSGAYNEQFFGPGTRLTVL.

This clonotype was detected only a few times. The genes are TRBV4-2 and TRBJ2-7; D is perhaps TRBD1 (5 bases). V was cut by 0 bases and J by 6 bases, with 15 bases left in between. The CDR3 sequence is 15 residues long. CDR1 and CDR2 (germline): LGHNA, YNFKEQ. DNA for the CDR3: TGTGCCAGCAGCCAAGATACCCAGGGAAGGGCCGAGCAGTACTTC. Translating it yields CASSQDTQGRAEQYF.